This entry is about one T cell receptor (beta chain). This clone was observed once. Its antigen is currently not known. It has no much larger one-base neighbor in the sample; base qualities were not kept. Trimming takes 4 bases off V and 4 bases off J; junction bases not matched to a gene: 11. Spanning cysteine to phenylalanine, the CDR3 consists of 16 amino acids. Of all the DNA, just the CDR3 is kept, 48 bases in frame from base 1. CDR1 and CDR2 are read off the germline V gene as MDHEN and SYDVKM. These data come from a study of blood T cell repertoires in COVID-19 (dated by TCRdb to the early 2020s). The study in broad terms: The collaborator samples originated in the United States, Italy and Spain and spanned the acute and convalescent phases of COVID-19. The material from the prospective study consisted of cDNA or gDNA derived from T cells, B-cell-depleted T cells, or PBMCs. The dataset comprised deeply sampled blood TCRbeta repertoires from subjects exposed to, actively infected with, or recovered from COVID-19. The repertoires were made available in a free public database intended to serve as a resource for research on the immune response to SARS-CoV-2. The samples were drawn from the first 160 participants of the ongoing ImmuneRACE study and from about 1,200 subjects provided by 6 global collaborators. The sample metadata nearly always contained a de-identified subject ID, COVID-19 status, age in years and sex. Where HLA class I and class II types were available, the types were taken from metadata supplied by the sample provider, not from assay-based typing. The study at large found these results: The quantity of clinical and demographic metadata differed by source and by participant and was supplied without curation.

Whole blood was collected in K2EDTA tubes by collaborating institutions according to the institutions' own protocols. For TCRbeta analysis, collaborator samples were shipped as frozen whole blood, as isolated PBMCs, or as DNA extracted from either sample type. TCRbeta CDR3 regions were amplified from genomic DNA by means of the immunoSEQ Assay, a bias-controlled multiplex PCR. Per the original workflow: Within the assay, amplification of reference gene primers was used to estimate how many nucleated cells each sample contained. To quantify the absolute abundance of each unique TCRbeta CDR3 rearrangement, sequence reads were collapsed and filtered. For each sample, productive Simpson clonality was calculated by taking the square root of Simpson's diversity index across productive rearrangements. TCRdb's version of the immuneACCESS table is confined to in-frame rearrangements and falls short of the full clone set. An unresolved V gene accounts for under half of the shortfall where checked; the remainder is of unknown origin. That table supplies the V and J calls and clone size; D and trimming were determined from the DNA. A total of more than 70,000 clones appear in this sample, 75% to 95% of them only once. The ten most abundant clones make up under 6.5% of the sample.

This clonotype was obtained from a woman younger than 30 with acute or convalescent COVID-19. Source material: peripheral blood. The receptor chain draws on TRBV28 and TRBJ1-1; the central 8 bases match TRBD1. Here the CDR3 is given as CASSSISRGLGTEAFF. The sequenced DNA: TGTGCCAGCAGTTCCATCTCCAGGGGGCTGGGCACTGAAGCTTTCTTT.